A single sample is the source of the 18 T cell receptor beta chains below, sequenced in a study of cytomegalovirus exposure and HLA in healthy donors. Primers for the PCR totalled 60 Vbeta and 13 Jbeta. Assay: immunoSEQ multiplex PCR; the TCRdb copy retains only in-frame clones and omits some. The listing contains approximately 27,000 clones. The material sequenced was PBMCs. These TCRs come from a man aged 25-45 years in good health and CMV-seronegative.

The chain couples TRBV5-1 to TRBJ2-3; maybe TRBD2 (6 bases). Between the trimmed V and J ends, which lost 4 bases and 0 bases, there was a span of 21 bases. This CDR3 is built from 18 residues. Germline V CDR1 and CDR2: SGHRS, YFSETQ. As DNA, the CDR3 is TGCGCCAGCAGCCTCCCGGTTTTGGGGGGTCATAGCACAGATACGCAGTATTTT. Translating gives CASSLPVLGGHSTDTQYF. The whole variable domain, filled in from reference TRBV5-1 and TRBJ2-3, reads KAGVTQTPRYLIKTRGQQVTLSCSPISGHRSVSWYQQTPGQGLQFLFEYFSETQRNKGNFPGRFSGRQFSNSRSEMNVSTLELGDSALYLCASSLPVLGGHSTDTQYFGPGTRLTVL.

The rearrangement links TRBV5-1 to TRBJ2-1; TRBD1 might be the D (6 bases). The CDR3 loop spans 15 amino acids. The ends were cut back, 1 base at V and 6 bases at J, with 14 bases in the middle. The germline V gene has CDR1 SGHRS and CDR2 YFSETQ. CDR3 bases: TGCGCCAGCAGCTTGCGTGGGGGCTTCGGCAATGAGCAGTTCTTC. This translates into CASSLRGGFGNEQFF. The variable domain in full, with the rest retrieved from reference TRBV5-1 and TRBJ2-1, is KAGVTQTPRYLIKTRGQQVTLSCSPISGHRSVSWYQQTPGQGLQFLFEYFSETQRNKGNFPGRFSGRQFSNSRSEMNVSTLELGDSALYLCASSLRGGFGNEQFFGPGTRLTVL.

About this clone itself: Other nucleotide sequences in the sample specify the same CDR3. V and J are TRBV5-1 and TRBJ2-7; a weak D match, TRBD1 (5 bases). The CDR3 runs to 15 residues. Germline lookup yields CDR1 SGHRS and CDR2 YFSETQ. V lost 0 bases and J 6 bases, leaving 16 bases between the germline ends. CDR3 nucleotides: TGCGCCAGCAGCTTGGAGGATGCAGGGTCTCTCGAGCAGTACTTC. This translates into CASSLEDAGSLEQYF.

The chain links TRBV10-3 to TRBJ1-5; 9 bases match TRBD1. Trimming cost V 10 bases and J 5 bases; bases outside gene matches: 9. Germline lookup yields CDR1 ENHRY and CDR2 SYGVKD. The CDR3 spans 14 residues. The CDR3 DNA reads as TGTGCCACCACCCGGGACAGGGAGGATCAGCCCCAGCATTTT. Its translation: CATTRDREDQPQHF.

For the CDR3, the DNA is TGTGCCAGCAGCTTAACTACCAATACCCGATACGAGCAGTACTTC. Translation gives CASSLTTNTRYEQYF. The rearrangement uses TRBV11-2 and TRBJ2-5; D unclear. The J call may be faulty, since TRBJ2-7 better matches the DNA end. The CDR3 is 15 amino acids. Germline V CDR1 and CDR2: SGHAT, FQNNGV.

The chain uses TRBV6-6 and TRBJ2-7; D is possibly TRBD2 (5 bases). V lost 3 bases and J lost 2, with 17 bases in between. This CDR3 is 16 amino acids long. Per germline, CDR1 MNHNY and CDR2 SVGAGI (reference sequence). The CDR3, as DNA: TGTGCCAGCAGTTATAGTGGCTCGGACGGGACCTACGAGCAGTACTTC. Translated, it gives CASSYSGSDGTYEQYF.

The chain combines TRBV20-1 with TRBJ2-7; tentatively, D is TRBD2 (5 bases). V was shortened by 6 bases and J by 7 bases, with 13 bases between the two germline ends. The germline V gene has CDR1 DFQATT and CDR2 SNEGSKA (reference sequence). CDR3 length: 11 residues. The CDR3 coding sequence is TGCAGTGCCCCCGCGAGCGGAGAGCAGTACTTC. This sequence encodes CSAPASGEQYF.

DNA of the CDR3: TGTGCCAGCTCACCACCCGGCAGCGCTTACGAGCAGTACTTC. This encodes CASSPPGSAYEQYF. The chain links TRBV18 to TRBJ2-7, with D unclear. The CDR3 consists of 14 residues. The V gene lost 0 bases and the J gene lost 4 bases, with 10 bases spanning the gap. Germline V lookup: CDR1 KGHSH, CDR2 LQKENI.

V is TRBV25-1 and J is TRBJ2-7, with D perhaps matching TRBD2 (6 bases). With 3 bases removed from V and 2 bases from J, the gap between germline ends came to 14 bases. CDR1 is MGHDK, CDR2 SYGVNS, per germline. The CDR3 is 15 amino acids. This chain's CDR3 is CASSEQEGVAYEQYF. The CDR3 DNA is TGTGCCAGCAGTGAGCAGGAGGGAGTTGCCTACGAGCAGTACTTC.

The chain's CDR3 is CASSEVWGVRTEAFF. The CDR3 DNA reads as TGTGCCAGCAGTGAAGTCTGGGGGGTTCGAACTGAAGCTTTCTTT. The chain uses TRBV6-1 and TRBJ1-1; maybe TRBD1 (5 bases). The V end lost 1 base, the J end lost 5 bases, and 14 bases lay between the germline ends. The CDR3 covers 15 residues. The germline CDR1 and CDR2 sequences are MNHNS and SASEGT.

The V gene is TRBV18, the J gene TRBJ2-3, with D tentatively TRBD1 (7 bases). The CDR3 covers 16 residues. V was pared by 0 bases and J by 3 bases, with 13 bases between. Per germline, CDR1 KGHSH and CDR2 LQKENI. CDR3 in DNA: TGTGCCAGCTCACCACCTGACAGGGAGGTGACAGATACGCAGTATTTT. This gives the protein CASSPPDREVTDTQYF.

This chain connects TRBV15 to TRBJ1-3; 8 bases match TRBD1. The V segment lost 5 bases and the J segment 2 bases; nucleotides outside the gene matches: 5. The CDR3 loop spans 15 amino acids. From germline, CDR1 is LNHNV and CDR2 YYDKDF (reference sequence). The CDR3 loop reads CATSLDRVAGNTIYF. DNA of the CDR3: TGTGCCACCAGCCTGGACAGGGTTGCTGGAAACACCATATATTTT.

The V and J genes are TRBV28 and TRBJ1-5, with 9 bases aligning to TRBD1. This CDR3 comprises 18 residues. Trimming took 5 bases from V and 7 from J; bases not matched to a gene: 18. Looked up from germline, CDR1 is MDHEN and CDR2 is SYDVKM. The CDR3 coding sequence is TGTGCCAGCAGTCCTGAACAGGGGGCGGGGGGCGCAGGCCAGCCCCAGCATTTT. Residues: CASSPEQGAGGAGQPQHF.

The V gene is TRBV13, the J gene TRBJ1-3; 10 bases align to TRBD1. After removal of 5 bases from V and 3 bases from J, the junction contained 4 bases not matched to a gene. The CDR3 extends over 15 amino acids. CDR1 and CDR2 from the germline V gene are PRHDT and FYEKMQ (reference sequence). The CDR3 protein is CASSPGQGYGNTIYF. Here the CDR3 DNA reads TGTGCCAGCAGCCCGGGACAGGGGTATGGAAACACCATATATTTT.

V and J are TRBV5-4 and TRBJ1-1, with D possibly being TRBD1 (6 bases). There are 13 residues in the CDR3. Between the trimmed V and J ends, which lost 2 bases and 6 bases, there was a span of 11 bases. The germline V gene has CDR1 SGHNT and CDR2 YYREEE (reference sequence). CDR3 DNA sequence: TGTGCCAGCAGCTTTCGCGGGGGCTCTGAAGCTTTCTTT. It codes for CASSFRGGSEAFF. Full variable domain (outside the CDR3, taken from reference TRBV5-4 and TRBJ1-1): ETGVTQSPTHLIKTRGQQVTLRCSSQSGHNTVSWYQQALGQGPQFIFQYYREEENGRGNFPPRFSGLQFPNYSSELNVNALELDDSALYLCASSFRGGSEAFFGQGTRLTVV.

The V gene is TRBV11-2, the J gene TRBJ2-2, with D possibly being TRBD1 (6 bases). The CDR3 has 14 residues. Trimming removed 5 bases from V and 1 base from J, with 8 bases in between. Germline CDR1 reads SGHAT; CDR2 reads FQNNGV. The CDR3 region is CASSPDRNTGELFF. The CDR3 DNA is TGTGCCAGCAGCCCGGACAGGAACACCGGGGAGCTGTTTTTT.

The gene calls are TRBV4-2 and TRBJ1-3; TRBD1 matches 7 bases. Per germline, CDR1 LGHNA and CDR2 YNFKEQ. The CDR3 is 15 residues long. V gave up 3 bases and J gave up 0 bases; unmatched junction bases: 2. In DNA, the CDR3 is TGTGCCAGCAGCCACCGGGACAGCTCTGGAAACACCATATATTTT. Its protein product is CASSHRDSSGNTIYF.

For this clone: The junction departs from the called germline gene at one end, perhaps through a read error. This chain links TRBV10-3 with TRBJ2-3; D not certain. The germline gives CDR1 ENHRY, CDR2 SYGVKD. The length of the CDR3 is 14 residues. Here the CDR3 reads CAISESTDTDKQYF. The CDR3 bases are TGTGCCATCAGTGAGTCGACCGACACAGATAAGCAGTATTTT.